This passage covers 30 T cell receptor beta chains from one sample sequenced in a study of blood T cells in healthy people across ages. Through a sample-barcoded 5' primer and a J-beta primer mix, a second PCR was run for roughly 6 to 12 cycles. MiXCR was run by TCRdb on the 5' RACE reads, yielding one entry per CDR3 protein. Of more than 700,000 distinct CDR3 sequences listed, less than 70% are singletons. The sample consisted of blood. The receptors originated from a man older than 75 in good health.

J is TRBJ2-3 and V is TRBV29-1; 8 bases map to TRBD1. This CDR3 contains 14 residues. Losses at the gene ends were 5 bases for V and 0 bases for J; bases not matched to a gene: 4. Germline V gene lookup returns CDR1 SQVTM and CDR2 ANQGSEA. CDR3 region: CSVPDRGSTDTQYF. DNA of the CDR3: TGCAGCGTTCCCGACAGGGGAAGCACAGATACGCAGTATTTT.

The V gene is TRBV6-5, the J gene TRBJ1-2; D may be TRBD1 (5 bases). The CDR3 consists of 14 residues. The V gene lost 5 bases and the J gene lost 8 bases, with 18 bases spanning the gap. In germline, CDR1 is MNHEY, CDR2 SVGAGI. The CDR3 DNA reads as TGTGCCAGCAGTCGCAGCATGGGGGAGAGGGGCTACACCTTC. The encoded protein is CASSRSMGERGYTF.

The chain is built from TRBV12-3 or TRBV12-4 and TRBJ2-3; 8 positions match TRBD1. The CDR3 contains 17 residues. V lost 6 bases, J lost 2 bases, and 13 bases stayed unmatched. The CDR3 region has the DNA TGTGCCAGCAGCCTAGCACGGACAGGGATTTACACAGATACGCAGTATTTT. Translated, it gives CASSLARTGIYTDTQYF.

The V and J genes are TRBV27 and TRBJ2-7; TRBD1 or TRBD2 may be the D gene (6 bases each). V was cut by 5 bases and J by 10 bases, with 27 bases left in between. Germline CDR1 reads MNHEY; CDR2 reads SMNVEV (reference sequence). The CDR3 is made up of 16 amino acids. CDR3 nucleotide sequence: TGTGCCAGCAGTCCGTGGGGCGGGACAACCCTTGGAACCCAGTACTTC. Translation: CASSPWGGTTLGTQYF.

The chain couples TRBV9 to TRBJ2-1; D possibly corresponds to TRBD2 (6 bases). The CDR3 runs to 14 residues. Germline assignment: CDR1 SGDLS and CDR2 YYNGEE. The V gene lost 3 bases and the J gene lost 5 bases, with 12 bases spanning the gap. The CDR3 DNA reads TGTGCCAGCAGCGCCCGACTAGGAGACAATGAGCAGTTCTTC. Amino acid sequence: CASSARLGDNEQFF.

The CDR3 DNA follows: TGCGCCAGCAGCCATCCCCCGGGACAGGGGAACTACGAGCAGTACTTC. It codes for CASSHPPGQGNYEQYF. The chain recombines TRBV4-1 with TRBJ2-7; 10 nucleotides align to TRBD1. Germline CDR1 reads MGHRA; CDR2 reads YSYEKL. With 3 bases clipped from V and 3 bases from J, the junction kept 8 bases outside the gene matches. The CDR3 runs to 16 residues.

CDR3 DNA: TGTGCCAGCAGCCAACGGACTAGCGGACGCAACAGAGACGCGTATTTT. It is translated as CASSQRTSGRNRDAYF. This sequence joins TRBV3-1 and TRBJ2-3; 10 nucleotides align to TRBD2. J was trimmed by 14 bases and V by 2 bases; bases with no gene match: 16. Germline V CDR1 and CDR2: LGHDT, YNNKEL (reference sequence). This CDR3 region has 16 residues.

The J gene is TRBJ2-5, the V gene TRBV6-5; 7 nucleotides align to TRBD1. The germline CDR1 and CDR2 sequences are MNHEY and SVGAGI. This CDR3 has 14 residues. The junction had 9 bases not matched to a gene; V was cut back by 6 bases and J by 5 bases. CDR3 amino acids: CASSRDRARETQYF. Here the CDR3 DNA reads TGTGCCAGCAGCCGAGACAGGGCTAGGGAGACCCAGTACTTC.

This clonotype was recorded a few times. The chain couples TRBV9 to TRBJ2-7, with no clear D. Germline values: CDR1 SGDLS, CDR2 YYNGEE. This CDR3 has 13 amino acids. V shed 4 bases and J shed 5 bases, with 13 bases lying between them. CDR3 sequence reads: CASSRQPPDEQYF. The DNA of the CDR3 is TGTGCCAGCAGCCGCCAACCCCCAGACGAGCAGTACTTC.

This chain joins TRBV6-2 or TRBV6-3 and TRBJ2-5; 10 bases fit TRBD1. The J call may be incorrect, as the DNA end agrees better with TRBJ2-7. The length of the CDR3 is 14 residues. Germline values: CDR1 MNHEY, CDR2 SVGEGT. The CDR3 is CASNLGQGRDEQYF. CDR3 DNA: TGTGCCAGCAACTTGGGACAGGGGCGCGACGAGCAGTACTTC.

V gene TRBV15 combines with J gene TRBJ2-1, with TRBD2 matching over 11 bases. The trim removed 1 base at V and 4 bases at J, leaving 6 bases unmatched. CDR3 size: 17 residues. Germline assignment: CDR1 LNHNV and CDR2 YYDKDF (reference sequence). The CDR3 DNA reads as TGTGCCACCAGCAGAGTATCTAGCGGGAGGCGATACAATGAGCAGTTCTTC. This translates into CATSRVSSGRRYNEQFF.

This clonotype appeared a few times. The chain links TRBV11-2 to TRBJ2-7, with D perhaps TRBD1 (5 bases). Germline V lookup: CDR1 SGHAT, CDR2 FQNNGV. Trimming stripped 5 bases from V and 0 bases from J, with 20 bases between. CDR3 length equals 17 residues. CDR3 protein: CASSKSRLGLNSYEQYF. In DNA form, the CDR3 reads TGTGCCAGCAGCAAAAGTCGATTGGGGCTGAACTCCTACGAGCAGTACTTC.

The chain couples TRBV10-3 to TRBJ2-3; the D call may be TRBD1 or TRBD2 (6 bases each). The CDR3 covers 14 residues. V was clipped by 3 bases and J by 6 bases, with 13 bases between them. CDR1 and CDR2 (germline): ENHRY, SYGVKD. DNA for the CDR3: TGTGCCATCAGTGATTCAACGGGGGCGGATACGCAGTATTTT. The encoded protein is CAISDSTGADTQYF.

V gene TRBV12-5 combines with J gene TRBJ1-1; a possible D gene is TRBD1 (5 bases). The germline CDR1 and CDR2 sequences are LGHNT and FRNRAP. The CDR3 is 14 residues long. Trimming removed 6 bases at V and 3 bases at J, with 14 bases between. The CDR3 bases are TGTGCTAGTGGCCCCCTCCGCAGGGACACTGAAGCTTTCTTT. Its protein product is CASGPLRRDTEAFF.

This clonotype appeared a single time. V usage is TRBV5-1 and J usage is TRBJ1-1; D may be TRBD1 (6 bases). Germline CDR1 is SGHRS and CDR2 is YFSETQ. The V gene lost 0 bases and the J gene lost 5 bases, with 14 bases spanning the gap. This CDR3 comprises 15 residues. CDR3 in amino acids: CASSLVEGGRTEAFF. The CDR3, as DNA: TGCGCCAGCAGCTTGGTGGAGGGGGGAAGGACTGAAGCTTTCTTT.

A few counts support this clonotype. The chain joins TRBV30 to TRBJ1-5; D remains unclear. Germline CDR1 GTSNPN, CDR2 SVGIG (reference sequence). V was cut by 5 bases and J by 2 bases, with 10 bases left in between. The CDR3 has 13 residues. As DNA, the CDR3 is TGTGCCTGGCGCCACAGTCGCAATCAGCCCCAGCATTTT. It translates to CAWRHSRNQPQHF.

The rearrangement uses TRBV10-3 and TRBJ2-3, with TRBD1 matching over 10 bases. The CDR3 covers 17 residues. Germline V gene lookup returns CDR1 ENHRY and CDR2 SYGVKD. Losses at the gene ends were 4 bases for V and 3 bases for J; bases not matched to a gene: 10. CDR3 sequence: CAISGVSGTGETDTQYF. For the CDR3, the DNA is TGTGCCATCAGTGGAGTCTCCGGGACAGGGGAGACAGATACGCAGTATTTT.

The chain has TRBV29-1 and TRBJ2-1; TRBD2 matches 10 bases. Germline CDR1 SQVTM, CDR2 ANQGSEA. The CDR3 length is 16 residues. With 3 bases clipped from V and 3 bases from J, the junction kept 8 bases outside the gene matches. The CDR3, as DNA: TGCAGCGTTGAGATTTCTAGCGGGAGCCGCTACAATGAGCAGTTCTTC. Protein sequence: CSVEISSGSRYNEQFF.

The rearrangement uses TRBV7-9 and TRBJ1-1, with D unclear. The length of the CDR3 is 15 residues. The V end lost 2 bases, the J end lost 0 bases, and 10 bases lay between the germline ends. Germline values: CDR1 SEHNR, CDR2 FQNEAQ (reference sequence). Here the CDR3 DNA reads TGTGCCAGCAGCTTATCGGAGAGCATGAACACTGAAGCTTTCTTT. It encodes CASSLSESMNTEAFF.

This clonotype occurred a few times. The chain recombines TRBV27 with TRBJ1-2, with TRBD1 matching over 9 bases. V lost 4 bases to trimming and J lost 8 bases; unmatched junction nucleotides: 11. The CDR3 consists of 15 residues. From germline, CDR1 is MNHEY and CDR2 SMNVEV (reference sequence). The CDR3 spells CASSSHDRDRDGYTF. In DNA form, the CDR3 reads TGTGCCAGCAGTTCCCACGACAGGGACAGGGACGGCTACACCTTC.

The rearrangement uses TRBV18 and TRBJ1-1; D remains ambiguous. V shed 1 base and J shed 5 bases, with 14 bases lying between them. Germline assignment: CDR1 KGHSH and CDR2 LQKENI. The CDR3 has 15 amino acids. The CDR3 spells CASSPLPGGGTEAFF. The CDR3 nucleotides read TGTGCCAGCTCACCACTGCCAGGAGGAGGGACTGAAGCTTTCTTT.

This clonotype has a handful of counts. The CDR3 coding sequence is TGCAGCGTTGAAGATCGGAGGCGGCAGGGAGGCTATGGCTACACCTTC. This gives the protein CSVEDRRRQGGYGYTF. The chain uses TRBV29-1 and TRBJ1-2, with D tentatively TRBD1 (5 bases). V was trimmed by 0 bases and J by 4 bases, leaving 18 bases between them. Germline V lookup: CDR1 SQVTM, CDR2 ANQGSEA. This CDR3 has 16 amino acids.

The CDR3 nucleotides read TGTGCCAGCAACCCGACAGGGGGCCAGGAGACCCAGTACTTC. Its translation: CASNPTGGQETQYF. The chain couples TRBV12-3 or TRBV12-4 to TRBJ2-4; TRBD1 matches at 10 bases. Near its end, the DNA agrees better with TRBJ2-5, so the J call may be wrong. CDR3 length: 14 amino acids.

This clonotype was counted a few times. The J gene is TRBJ2-7, the V gene TRBV27; D is tentatively TRBD1 or TRBD2 (5 bases each). The CDR3 length is 15 residues. V was trimmed by 3 bases and J by 2 bases, leaving 14 bases between them. In germline, CDR1 is MNHEY, CDR2 SMNVEV (reference sequence). The CDR3, as DNA: TGTGCCAGCAGTTTGGGACGGATTGAGACCTACGAGCAGTACTTC. Its translation is CASSLGRIETYEQYF.

The chain joins TRBV15 to TRBJ2-3; a weak D match, TRBD1 (6 bases). V was clipped by 1 base and J by 8 bases, with 16 bases between them. The CDR3 consists of 15 residues. Looked up from germline, CDR1 is LNHNV and CDR2 is YYDKDF (reference sequence). CDR3 nucleotides: TGTGCCACCAGCAGAGGGGTTTCACAGGGAATTACGCAGTATTTT. Residues: CATSRGVSQGITQYF.

The CDR3 bases are TGTGCCAGCAGCCAAGCCCTGACTAGTTCCCATGAGCAGTTCTTC. Encoded protein: CASSQALTSSHEQFF. The J gene is TRBJ2-1, the V gene TRBV3-1, with D possibly being TRBD2 (6 bases). From germline, CDR1 is LGHDT and CDR2 YNNKEL (reference sequence). Trimming shortened V by 1 base and J by 8 bases, and 15 bases separated the two germline ends. This CDR3 is built from 15 residues.

In this sample, this clonotype turned up a few times. V usage is TRBV7-2 and J usage is TRBJ1-2; TRBD1 matches 7 bases. V was clipped by 5 bases and J by 3 bases; unmatched bases: 6. This CDR3 comprises 14 residues. The germline gives CDR1 SGHTA, CDR2 FQGNSA. The CDR3 DNA reads as TGTGCCAGCAGCGCCGAGACAGGGTACTATGGCTACACCTTC. This gives the protein CASSAETGYYGYTF.

The chain links TRBV4-1 to TRBJ2-1, with TRBD2 matching over 14 bases. Losses at the gene ends were 4 bases for V and 5 bases for J; bases not matched to a gene: 7. CDR3 length: 17 amino acids. The V gene's germline CDR1 is MGHRA and CDR2 YSYEKL. CDR3 amino acids: CASSLRTSGRWDNEQFF. The DNA of the CDR3 is TGCGCCAGCAGCCTCCGGACTAGCGGGAGGTGGGACAATGAGCAGTTCTTC.

This clonotype turned up a few times. The chain employs TRBV20-1 and TRBJ2-4, with D possibly called TRBD1 or TRBD2 (5 bases each). This CDR3 contains 12 residues. Germline V gene sequence: CDR1 DFQATT, CDR2 SNEGSKA (reference sequence). The ends were cut back, 6 bases at V and 8 bases at J, with 14 bases in the middle. The CDR3 spells CSAGAQQDIQYF. CDR3 DNA: TGCAGTGCCGGGGCCCAGCAAGACATTCAGTACTTC.

This CDR3 is CASSLEPRMEGKLFF. The CDR3 coding sequence is TGCGCCAGCAGCTTGGAGCCCAGGATGGAAGGAAAACTGTTTTTT. The J gene is TRBJ1-4, the V gene TRBV5-1, with D unclear. V lost 0 bases and J 10 bases, leaving 16 bases between the germline ends. The CDR3 loop spans 15 amino acids. Per the germline V gene, CDR1 is SGHRS and CDR2 is YFSETQ.